A single sample is the source of the 10 T cell receptor beta chains below, sequenced in a study of control samples from healthy donors and cancer patients. Generated by immunoSEQ multiplex PCR, the TCRdb table keeps only in-frame clones and is missing some. The sample holds fewer than 200,000 clones, 90% seen once. Sequenced: blood. The source is a woman between 50 and 59 years old in good health.

The chain is built from TRBV9 and TRBJ2-1, with TRBD2 matching 12 bases. The V gene end was trimmed by 0 bases and the J gene end by 10 bases; junction bases not matched to a gene: 11. Germline-derived CDR1 and CDR2 are SGDLS and YYNGEE. The CDR3 contains 17 residues. The CDR3 sequence: CASSVEQTSGRGQEQFF. CDR3 sequence (DNA): TGTGCCAGCAGCGTAGAACAGACTAGCGGGAGAGGGCAAGAGCAGTTCTTC.

The J gene is TRBJ1-1, the V gene TRBV29-1; D gene uncertain. Germline CDR1 reads SQVTM; CDR2 reads ANQGSEA. Trimming took off 4 bases at V and 1 base at J, with 1 base between the two ends. The CDR3 has 10 amino acids. CDR3 bases: TGCAGCGTTGGGAACACTGAAGCTTTCTTT. This encodes CSVGNTEAFF. Looking up the rest from reference TRBV29-1 and TRBJ1-1 gives the full variable domain: SAVISQKPSRDICQRGTSLTIQCQVDSQVTMMFWYRQQPGQSLTLIATANQGSEATYESGFVIDKFPISRPNLTFSTLTVSNMSPEDSSIYLCSVGNTEAFFGQGTRLTVV.

The CDR3 DNA follows: TGTGCCAGCAGTTATCCCGGGAATGAGCAGTTCTTC. It is translated as CASSYPGNEQFF. The gene calls are TRBV6-2 or TRBV6-3 and TRBJ2-1, with no clear D. Germline values: CDR1 MNHEY, CDR2 SVGEGT. The CDR3 contains 12 residues. V was shortened by 3 bases and J by 7 bases, with 7 bases between the two germline ends.

The chain uses TRBV28 and TRBJ2-7; 8 positions agree with TRBD1. Germline lookup yields CDR1 MDHEN and CDR2 SYDVKM. This CDR3 comprises 14 residues. Trimming cost V 2 bases and J 4 bases; bases outside gene matches: 4. The CDR3 DNA reads as TGTGCCAGCAGTTTAGCGGGGACAGGATACGAGCAGTACTTC. Its protein is CASSLAGTGYEQYF.

The chain uses TRBV6-6 and TRBJ1-2; D is possibly TRBD1 (6 bases). The CDR3 contains 12 residues. V was pared by 7 bases and J by 5 bases, with 11 bases between. Germline V gene lookup returns CDR1 MNHNY and CDR2 SVGAGI (reference sequence). CDR3 sequence (DNA): TGTGCCAGCACAGCAGGGGTTTATGGCTACACCTTC. Encoded protein: CASTAGVYGYTF.

The CDR3, as DNA: TGTGCCAGCAGCCCGCCGGGGGGGTTGACTGAAGCTTTCTTT. Its translation: CASSPPGGLTEAFF. V gene TRBV5-4 combines with J gene TRBJ1-1, with a weak D call TRBD1 (5 bases). The CDR3 is 14 residues long. V gave up 4 bases and J gave up 5 bases, with 15 bases separating them. Germline V gene lookup returns CDR1 SGHNT and CDR2 YYREEE (reference sequence). Filled out from reference TRBV5-4 and TRBJ1-1, the complete variable domain reads ETGVTQSPTHLIKTRGQQVTLRCSSQSGHNTVSWYQQALGQGPQFIFQYYREEENGRGNFPPRFSGLQFPNYSSELNVNALELDDSALYLCASSPPGGLTEAFFGQGTRLTVV.

DNA for the CDR3: TGTGCCAGCAGCACCAGGTTAGCCAAAAACATTCAGTACTTC. Its translation is CASSTRLAKNIQYF. The rearrangement links TRBV5-6 to TRBJ2-4; D is ambiguous. The CDR3 contains 14 residues. V shed 4 bases and J shed 0 bases, with 8 bases lying between them. Germline V lookup: CDR1 SGHDT, CDR2 YYEEEE. The full variable domain, completed using reference TRBV5-6 and TRBJ2-4, is DAGVTQSPTHLIKTRGQQVTLRCSPKSGHDTVSWYQQALGQGPQFIFQYYEEEERQRGNFPDRFSGHQFPNYSSELNVNALLLGDSALYLCASSTRLAKNIQYFGAGTRLSVL.

The chain recombines TRBV5-1 with TRBJ2-1; 7 positions agree with TRBD2. The V gene's germline CDR1 is SGHRS and CDR2 YFSETQ. V gave up 0 bases and J gave up 6 bases; unmatched junction bases: 9. This CDR3 is 16 amino acids long. DNA of the CDR3: TGCGCCAGCAGCTTGGGACCCCGGGGGGATCGCAATGAGCAGTTCTTC. It translates to CASSLGPRGDRNEQFF.

The chain employs TRBV7-9 and TRBJ1-2; maybe TRBD1 (6 bases). From germline, CDR1 is SEHNR and CDR2 FQNEAQ (reference sequence). The V end lost 2 bases, the J end lost 7 bases, and 14 bases lay between the germline ends. The CDR3 consists of 14 residues. The CDR3 is CASSLTRGPSGYTF. In DNA, the CDR3 is TGTGCCAGCAGCTTAACCAGGGGACCTTCTGGCTACACCTTC.

The V and J genes are TRBV18 and TRBJ2-1; tentative D call: TRBD2 (6 bases). CDR3 size: 16 residues. The germline V and J ends were trimmed by 0 bases and 4 bases, with 13 bases remaining between them. Germline CDR1 KGHSH, CDR2 LQKENI. Written as DNA, the CDR3 is TGTGCCAGCTCACCACCTTCATCTAGCGCTTACAATGAGCAGTTCTTC. It is translated as CASSPPSSSAYNEQFF.